These 9 T cell receptor beta chains were sequenced from one sample in a study of blood T cell repertoires in COVID-19. Profiled with immunoSEQ multiplex PCR; TCRdb holds only in-frame clones, not every one. The data show about 270,000 clones, with just over 90% seen just once and under 3% held by the top ten. Sequencing used PBMCs or T cells enriched from blood (not recorded which). These receptors all come from a woman in her 40s with acute COVID-19.

The J gene is TRBJ1-6, the V gene TRBV6-5; 9 nucleotides agree with TRBD1. V shed 0 bases, J shed 12 bases, and the junction held 0 bases outside the gene matches. This CDR3 is 13 amino acids long. Germline loops: CDR1 MNHEY, CDR2 SVGAGI. The CDR3 is CASSYSTGGPLHF. For the CDR3, the DNA is TGTGCCAGCAGTTACTCGACAGGGGGACCCCTCCACTTT.

This chain joins TRBV7-6 and TRBJ2-6; D gene ambiguous. Germline CDR1 is SGHVS and CDR2 is FNYEAQ. V was clipped by 2 bases and J by 1 base, with 6 bases between them. CDR3 length: 15 amino acids. CDR3 sequence (DNA): TGTGCCAGCAGCTTACACAGATCTGGGGCCAACGTCCTGACTTTC. This codes for CASSLHRSGANVLTF.

Concerning this clone itself: With a much larger clone just one base away, this may be a read error. The chain couples TRBV9 to TRBJ2-3, with 11 bases aligning to TRBD2. The germline gives CDR1 SGDLS, CDR2 YYNGEE. The trim removed 4 bases at V and 0 bases at J, leaving 1 base unmatched. The CDR3 has 15 residues. CDR3 residues: CASSPSGGSTDTQYF. For the CDR3, the DNA is TGTGCCAGCAGCCCTAGCGGGGGGAGCACAGATACGCAGTATTTT.

V is TRBV14 and J is TRBJ2-5; tentative D call: TRBD2 (6 bases). The CDR3 runs 16 residues. In germline, CDR1 is SGHDN, CDR2 FVKESK. V gave up 0 bases and J gave up 4 bases, with 15 bases separating them. The CDR3 is CASSQDLLRDRETQYF. The CDR3 nucleotides are TGTGCCAGCAGCCAAGATCTTTTGCGGGACCGAGAGACCCAGTACTTC.

This clone was recorded a few times. The chain joins TRBV4-3 to TRBJ1-2; D remains unclear. This CDR3 has 14 residues. V lost 0 bases to trimming and J lost 7 bases, with 12 bases between them. Germline V gene sequence: CDR1 LGHNA, CDR2 YSLEER. In DNA form, the CDR3 reads TGCGCCAGCAGCCAAGATCGCGCGGTGGGTGGCTACACCTTC. It is translated as CASSQDRAVGGYTF.

This clone was detected once. CDR3 coding DNA: TGTGCCATCAGTGAGATGGCAGGGGGCGGGGGTGAGCAGTTCTTC. This sequence encodes CAISEMAGGGGEQFF. The chain is built from TRBV10-3 and TRBJ2-1; a weak D match, TRBD1 (8 bases). The CDR3 is 15 amino acids. Germline loops: CDR1 ENHRY, CDR2 SYGVKD. Trimming took off 2 bases at V and 9 bases at J, with 17 bases between the two ends.

V gene TRBV28 combines with J gene TRBJ1-2; tentative D call: TRBD1 (6 bases). Trimming removed 6 bases from V and 4 bases from J, with 15 bases in between. The V gene's germline CDR1 is MDHEN and CDR2 SYDVKM. The CDR3 extends over 14 amino acids. CDR3 DNA: TGTGCCAGCAGCCGGCCCGGACAGCCCTATGGCTACACCTTC. It translates to CASSRPGQPYGYTF.

J is TRBJ2-2 and V is TRBV3-1 (or the pseudogene TRBV3-2), with TRBD2 matching over 7 bases. The CDR3 spans 15 residues. V lost 1 base to trimming and J lost 4 bases; unmatched junction nucleotides: 3. Germline CDR1 is LGHDT and CDR2 is YNNKEL (reference sequence). The CDR3 loop is CASSQGLAVTGELFF. DNA for the CDR3: TGTGCCAGCAGCCAAGGACTAGCAGTCACCGGGGAGCTGTTTTTT.

J is TRBJ1-2 and V is TRBV7-6; 9 bases are a match to TRBD1. After removal of 4 bases from V and 3 bases from J, the junction contained 6 bases not matched to a gene. Germline V gives CDR1 SGHVS, CDR2 FNYEAQ. CDR3 length equals 15 residues. In nucleotides, the CDR3 is TGTGCCAGCAGCTCTGGACAGGGGACTGACTATGGCTACACCTTC. Its protein product is CASSSGQGTDYGYTF. The variable domain in full, completed from reference TRBV7-6 and TRBJ1-2, reads GAGVSQSPRYKVTKRGQDVALRCDPISGHVSLYWYRQALGQGPEFLTYFNYEAQQDKSGLPNDRFSAERPEGSISTLTIQRTEQRDSAMYRCASSSGQGTDYGYTFGSGTRLTVV.